This T cell receptor (beta chain) stems from a study of blood T cell repertoires in COVID-19. This study enrolled people aged about 18 to 100 from about 26 US geographic areas. In the authors' methods: It was from reference gene primer amplification that nucleated cell counts were estimated. Assay: immunoSEQ multiplex PCR; the TCRdb copy retains only in-frame clones and omits some. V and J calls and clone size are those listed in that table; D and trimming were worked out from the DNA. The sample consists of about 270,000 clones, approximately 89% of them appearing once. Only a few counts were recorded for this clone. Unmatched junction bases numbered 9, after V lost 4 bases and J lost 1 base. This CDR3 has 16 amino acids. Germline V CDR1 and CDR2: SGHVS, FQNEAQ.

The sample was PBMCs or T cells enriched from blood (not recorded which). The receptor comes from a woman between 18 and 29 years old who had recovered from COVID-19. The chain combines TRBV7-8 with TRBJ2-7; 8 positions agree with TRBD1. CDR3 sequence: CASSSSGTGGSYEQYF. The CDR3 DNA reads TGTGCCAGCAGCTCGTCCGGGACAGGTGGTTCCTACGAGCAGTACTTC.